This TCR beta chain was obtained from a study of T-cell reconstitution after alpha-beta-depleted transplantation in children. Germline assignment: CDR1 SQVTM and CDR2 ANQGSEA. This CDR3 has 13 amino acids. The J segment lost 4 bases and the V segment lost 6 bases, leaving 5 bases of the junction unmatched. Using unique molecular identifiers, the investigators prepared the TCRbeta library. TCRdb re-derived calls from the PCR reads in MiXCR, one entry per CDR3 protein. Among 330,000 or so distinct CDR3 sequences listed, roughly 9.1% were seen once. Study findings and constraints: Some patients showed high day-60 TCRbeta diversity, which derived from surviving recipient T cells and thymic progenitors. One year after transplant, T-cell counts and diversity came mostly from newly produced T cells. At around two months after transplant, the alpha-beta T cells were reportedly derived from several hundred expanded clones that came from non-depleted graft cells.

With respect to this clonotype: What it binds is unknown.

Material: PBMCs, obtained before TCRalphabeta/CD19-depleted stem cell transplant. The sequence was obtained from a boy younger than two with acute myeloid leukemia, due to receive a stem cell transplant. This chain links TRBV29-1 with TRBJ2-7; 11 nucleotides match TRBD1. The CDR3 loop is CSVLGQGEYEQYF. DNA for the CDR3: TGCAGCGTCTTGGGACAGGGGGAGTACGAGCAGTACTTC.